Shown below are 28 T cell receptor beta chains from a single sample sequenced in a study of T cell responses to AZD1222 COVID-19 vaccine. Assay: immunoSEQ multiplex PCR; the TCRdb copy retains only in-frame clones and omits some. The sample has 150,000 to 200,000 clones, 85% to 90% seen once; the top ten hold roughly 4.3%. Specimen: peripheral blood, collected 28 days after the second dose of the MenACWY control vaccine. The receptor source for this set is an adult who received the MenACWY meningococcal vaccine as a control.

With respect to this clone: Other DNA sequences in this specimen translate into the identical CDR3. This chain uses TRBV30 with TRBJ1-5; D not resolved. Between the trimmed V and J ends, which lost 0 bases and 1 base, there was a span of 4 bases. This CDR3 spans 13 amino acids. Germline lookup yields CDR1 GTSNPN and CDR2 SVGIG (reference sequence). CDR3 coding DNA: TGTGCCTGGAGTGTAAACAGCAATCAGCCCCAGCATTTT. This translates into CAWSVNSNQPQHF. The full variable domain, with the rest looked up from reference TRBV30 and TRBJ1-5, is SQTIHQWPATLVQPVGSPLSLECTVEGTSNPNLYWYRQAAGRGLQLLFYSVGIGQISSEVPQNLSASRPQDRQFILSSKKLLLSDSGFYLCAWSVNSNQPQHFGDGTRLSIL.

The V and J genes are TRBV7-2 and TRBJ2-7; 7 bases match TRBD2. In germline, CDR1 is SGHTA, CDR2 FQGNSA. The CDR3 totals 15 residues. Trimming removed 0 bases from V and 5 bases from J; junction bases left unmatched: 7. The CDR3 sequence: CASSLAGRTGDEQYF. In DNA, the CDR3 is TGTGCCAGCAGCTTAGCCGGGAGGACGGGCGACGAGCAGTACTTC. Filled out from reference TRBV7-2 and TRBJ2-7, the complete variable domain reads GAGVSQSPSNKVTEKGKDVELRCDPISGHTALYWYRQSLGQGLEFLIYFQGNSAPDKSGLPSDRFSAERTGGSVSTLTIQRTQQEDSAVYLCASSLAGRTGDEQYFGPGTRLTVT.

This sequence joins TRBV11-2 and TRBJ1-2; 8 bases agree with TRBD1. The CDR3 spans 15 residues. Germline-derived CDR1 and CDR2 are SGHAT and FQNNGV. Trimming took 5 bases from V and 6 from J; bases not matched to a gene: 11. This CDR3 is CASSGTRGRGHGYTF. For the CDR3, the DNA is TGTGCCAGCAGCGGAACCAGGGGGCGGGGGCATGGCTACACCTTC.

The V call is TRBV27, the J call TRBJ2-7; D possibly uses TRBD1 or TRBD2 (5 bases each). V gave up 4 bases and J gave up 5 bases, with 6 bases separating them. CDR3 length equals 11 residues. Germline CDR1 and CDR2: MNHEY and SMNVEV (reference sequence). The CDR3 protein is CASSWGNEQYF. CDR3 in DNA: TGTGCCAGCAGTTGGGGGAACGAGCAGTACTTC.

The chain links TRBV5-1 to TRBJ2-2; no firm D call. V lost 7 bases, J lost 7 bases, and 17 bases lay in between. This CDR3 contains 14 residues. Germline V gene lookup returns CDR1 SGHRS and CDR2 YFSETQ. The CDR3: CASVIGPLVGELFF. The CDR3 DNA reads as TGCGCCAGCGTCATTGGACCGTTGGTCGGGGAGCTGTTTTTT.

This clone was counted a single time. The CDR3 protein is CASRGWDQPQHF. The CDR3 DNA reads TGTGCCAGCAGGGGATGGGATCAGCCCCAGCATTTT. The chain uses TRBV28 and TRBJ1-5; D is ambiguous. V lost 6 bases to trimming and J lost 5 bases, with 8 bases between them. The CDR3 runs 12 residues. Germline values: CDR1 MDHEN, CDR2 SYDVKM.

J is TRBJ2-7 and V is TRBV5-4; D call uncertain. Germline V gene data show CDR1 as SGHNT and CDR2 as YYREEE (reference sequence). The CDR3 is 12 amino acids. V dropped 2 bases and J dropped 4 bases, with 7 bases sitting between them. The DNA for the CDR3 is TGTGCCAGCAGCTTTTGGGGATACGAGCAGTACTTC. Translation gives CASSFWGYEQYF.

The rearrangement joins TRBV7-9 to TRBJ2-5; either TRBD1 or TRBD2 may supply D (5 bases each). This CDR3 has 14 amino acids. V was trimmed by 5 bases and J by 2 bases, leaving 12 bases between them. Germline CDR1 reads SEHNR; CDR2 reads FQNEAQ (reference sequence). The CDR3 nucleotides are TGTGCCAGCAGCACCTGGGACGTGCAAGAGACCCAGTACTTC. This sequence encodes CASSTWDVQETQYF.

The chain joins TRBV19 to TRBJ1-1; a weak D match, TRBD1 (5 bases). Deletions cut 4 bases from V and 6 bases from J, with 9 bases between. CDR3 length: 12 residues. Germline V gene data show CDR1 as LNHDA and CDR2 as SQIVND (reference sequence). The CDR3 DNA reads as TGTGCCAGTAGTAACAGGCGAGCTGAAGCTTTCTTT. It translates to CASSNRRAEAFF.

The chain has TRBV7-2 and TRBJ2-3, with a tentative D call TRBD1 (6 bases). Trimming pared 2 bases from V and 2 bases from J, leaving 8 bases between. The CDR3 contains 14 residues. In germline, CDR1 is SGHTA, CDR2 FQGNSA. CDR3 amino acids: CASSLWTDTDTQYF. The CDR3 DNA follows: TGTGCCAGCAGCTTATGGACAGACACAGATACGCAGTATTTT.

In its sample, this clone was seen a few times. This chain links TRBV3-1 (or the pseudogene TRBV3-2) with TRBJ1-4; 8 bases match TRBD1. The CDR3 is 15 residues long. With 4 bases clipped from V and 7 bases from J, the junction kept 8 bases outside the gene matches. CDR1 and CDR2 (germline): LGHDT, YNNKEL (reference sequence). CDR3 in amino acids: CASSRTGFVGEKLFF. CDR3 sequence (DNA): TGTGCCAGCAGCCGGACAGGGTTTGTGGGTGAAAAACTGTTTTTT.

A single count supports this clone. J is TRBJ1-2 and V is TRBV27; 10 bases fit TRBD1. The V gene end was trimmed by 3 bases and the J gene end by 7 bases; junction bases not matched to a gene: 8. The CDR3 length is 15 residues. Germline lookup yields CDR1 MNHEY and CDR2 SMNVEV (reference sequence). Here the CDR3 reads CASSFWDRGRSGYTF. The DNA of the CDR3 is TGTGCCAGCAGTTTTTGGGACAGGGGACGGTCTGGCTACACCTTC.

The rearrangement joins TRBV7-2 to TRBJ2-7, with 10 bases identical to TRBD2. This CDR3 comprises 14 residues. Trimming cost V 2 bases and J 4 bases; bases outside gene matches: 2. In germline, CDR1 is SGHTA, CDR2 FQGNSA. The CDR3 coding sequence is TGTGCCAGCAGCTTAACTAGCGGGGTATACGAGCAGTACTTC. Translated: CASSLTSGVYEQYF.

The CDR3 is CATSDPGSVGTGELFF. The DNA for the CDR3 is TGTGCCACCAGTGACCCCGGGAGCGTTGGGACCGGGGAGCTGTTTTTT. The V call is TRBV24-1, the J call TRBJ2-2, with a weak D call TRBD2 (6 bases). The germline V gene has CDR1 KGHDR and CDR2 SFDVKD. The CDR3 totals 16 residues. V dropped 4 bases and J dropped 5 bases, with 16 bases sitting between them.

V is TRBV19 and J is TRBJ1-1, with no clear D. The CDR3 loop spans 11 amino acids. Trimming removed 7 bases at V and 7 bases at J, with 10 bases between. The germline V gene has CDR1 LNHDA and CDR2 SQIVND (reference sequence). CDR3 nucleotide sequence: TGTGCCAGTAAATTGGGGAATGAAGCTTTCTTT. Its translation is CASKLGNEAFF.

The V call is TRBV5-4, the J call TRBJ1-2; possible D gene TRBD1, 5 bases. V lost 4 bases to trimming and J lost 2 bases, with 15 bases between them. Germline CDR1 SGHNT, CDR2 YYREEE (reference sequence). The length of the CDR3 is 15 residues. CDR3 residues: CASSKGPSPNYGYTF. In DNA, the CDR3 is TGTGCCAGCAGCAAGGGACCGTCCCCGAACTATGGCTACACCTTC.

The gene calls are TRBV30 and TRBJ1-6, with TRBD1 matching 7 bases. The germline gives CDR1 GTSNPN, CDR2 SVGIG (reference sequence). V lost 4 bases to trimming and J lost 11 bases; unmatched junction nucleotides: 17. The CDR3 is 16 residues long. CDR3 in DNA: TGTGCCTGGATAGACCTAGGGACAGCCGTGGTGGCACCCCTCCACTTT. Translated: CAWIDLGTAVVAPLHF.

The rearrangement links TRBV9 to TRBJ2-3; D perhaps matches TRBD1 (6 bases). In germline, CDR1 is SGDLS, CDR2 YYNGEE. V was trimmed by 2 bases and J by 3 bases, leaving 22 bases between them. This CDR3 has 18 amino acids. CDR3 sequence (DNA): TGTGCCAGCAGCGTCACGGCTGAGCAGGGGCGACTTACAGATACGCAGTATTTT. Protein product: CASSVTAEQGRLTDTQYF.

The V gene is TRBV25-1, the J gene TRBJ1-1, with D unclear. The V gene lost 0 bases and the J gene lost 3 bases, with 8 bases spanning the gap. Germline-derived CDR1 and CDR2 are MGHDK and SYGVNS. CDR3 length equals 14 residues. The chain's CDR3 is CASSEYRPDTEAFF. DNA for the CDR3: TGTGCCAGCAGTGAATACAGACCAGACACTGAAGCTTTCTTT.

The chain has TRBV2 and TRBJ1-1; the D is unclear. CDR1 is SNHLY and CDR2 is FYNNEI in the germline V gene. Trimming removed 8 bases at V and 5 bases at J, with 12 bases between. The CDR3 contains 12 residues. The CDR3 protein is CASRRPGTEAFF. CDR3 nucleotides: TGTGCCAGCCGTCGACCCGGGACTGAAGCTTTCTTT. Using reference TRBV2 and TRBJ1-1 for the parts outside the CDR3, the full variable domain is EPEVTQTPSHQVTQMGQEVILRCVPISNHLYFYWYRQILGQKVEFLVSFYNNEISEKSEIFDDQFSVERPDGSNFTLKIRSTKLEDSAMYFCASRRPGTEAFFGQGTRLTVV.

This clone was recorded once. The CDR3 DNA reads as TGCGCCAGCAGCGGGCGGGACAGGGGTCACGGGGAGCTGTTTTTT. Encoded protein: CASSGRDRGHGELFF. The chain links TRBV5-1 to TRBJ2-2; 10 bases agree with TRBD1. The CDR3 spans 15 residues. Germline V lookup: CDR1 SGHRS, CDR2 YFSETQ. Trimming cost V 4 bases and J 7 bases; bases outside gene matches: 7.

V gene TRBV29-1 combines with J gene TRBJ2-1; D perhaps matches TRBD1 (5 bases). The CDR3 is 14 amino acids. V was clipped by 4 bases and J by 1 base, with 11 bases between them. Germline V CDR1 and CDR2: SQVTM, ANQGSEA. The CDR3 coding sequence is TGCAGCGTTGTTAGGGGTACTTCCTACAATGAGCAGTTCTTC. Translation: CSVVRGTSYNEQFF.

This clone was detected only a few times. The rearrangement joins TRBV15 to TRBJ2-6, with D hard to call. V lost 0 bases to trimming and J lost 0 bases, with 6 bases between them. This CDR3 comprises 16 residues. In germline, CDR1 is LNHNV, CDR2 YYDKDF (reference sequence). CDR3 bases: TGTGCCACCAGCAGAGATGATGTCTCTGGGGCCAACGTCCTGACTTTC. The encoded protein is CATSRDDVSGANVLTF.

This rearrangement joins TRBV12-5 to TRBJ2-3; D unresolved. Between the trimmed V and J ends, which lost 0 bases and 4 bases, there was a span of 14 bases. The CDR3 runs 16 residues. CDR1 and CDR2 from the germline V gene are LGHNT and FRNRAP. CDR3 DNA: TGTGCTAGTGGTTTGGTACGAGACCTGGGATCAGATACGCAGTATTTT. Protein product: CASGLVRDLGSDTQYF. Based on the CDR3 plus reference TRBV12-5 and TRBJ2-3, the full variable domain is DARVTQTPRHKVTEMGQEVTMRCQPILGHNTVFWYRQTMMQGLELLAYFRNRAPLDDSGMPKDRFSAEMPDATLATLKIQPSEPRDSAVYFCASGLVRDLGSDTQYFGPGTRLTVL.

The chain links TRBV24-1 to TRBJ1-4, with 9 bases fitting TRBD1. J lost 7 bases, V lost 2 bases, and 4 bases had no gene match. CDR3 length: 15 residues. Germline V gene lookup returns CDR1 KGHDR and CDR2 SFDVKD. CDR3 amino acids: CATSDSGTGPEKLFF. CDR3 bases: TGTGCCACCAGTGATTCCGGGACAGGGCCTGAAAAACTGTTTTTT.

V usage is TRBV10-3 and J usage is TRBJ2-5; no definite D call. The CDR3 contains 13 residues. V lost 5 bases and J lost 4, with 11 bases in between. CDR1 is ENHRY and CDR2 is SYGVKD in the germline V gene. Here the CDR3 reads CAISTQLAETQYF. CDR3 DNA sequence: TGTGCCATCAGTACACAGTTGGCAGAGACCCAGTACTTC.

The chain recombines TRBV7-2 with TRBJ2-4; TRBD1 matches at 9 bases. The CDR3 extends over 16 amino acids. Trimming took 2 bases from V and 7 from J; bases not matched to a gene: 9. Germline values: CDR1 SGHTA, CDR2 FQGNSA. The DNA for the CDR3 is TGTGCCAGCAGCTTATTCGGGGACAGGGTAGGGAACATTCAGTACTTC. Its translation: CASSLFGDRVGNIQYF.

J is TRBJ1-2 and V is TRBV19; 12 bases map to TRBD1. The length of the CDR3 is 16 residues. Germline V gives CDR1 LNHDA, CDR2 SQIVND (reference sequence). The trim removed 3 bases at V and 4 bases at J, leaving 6 bases unmatched. The chain's CDR3 is CASSMTGTGGGYGYTF. For the CDR3, the DNA is TGTGCCAGTAGTATGACCGGGACAGGGGGCGGCTATGGCTACACCTTC.